The present T cell receptor (beta chain) was sequenced within a study of CD8+ T cells in alopecia areata. About this clone: What it binds is not known.

In each case, RNA was isolated and then reverse transcribed into cDNA as the sequencing template. Some clones are missing from TCRdb's copy, which holds only in-frame ones; the method was immunoSEQ multiplex PCR. The table records roughly 200,000 clones, 50% to 60% of them present only once. Treatment of the sample: oral pan-JAK inhibitor, 5-10 mg twice daily. Deletions cut 4 bases from V and 4 bases from J, with 22 bases between. Germline lookup yields CDR1 SQVTM and CDR2 ANQGSEA. This CDR3 is 16 amino acids long. The study's findings and limits: There were many expanded lesional clones persisting in scalp and blood during tofacitinib.

This chain connects TRBV29-1 to TRBJ1-2; D gene unclear. The sequence was obtained from a human donor with alopecia areata. Sequencing used CD4+ T cells sorted from blood, obtained at week 4, from a patient treated with tofacitinib. The CDR3 nucleotides read TGCAGCGTTGGCAAGCGGGAGCTTCATCGACCCTATGGCTACACCTTC. Its translation is CSVGKRELHRPYGYTF.